This T cell receptor (beta chain) was sequenced in a study of blood T cell repertoires in COVID-19. Study background: Sources were T cells, B-cell-depleted T cells, or PBMCs; the material itself was cDNA or gDNA.

The CDR3 totals 15 residues. Germline trimming cut 4 bases from V and 3 bases from J; bases unmatched to any gene: 4. Germline-derived CDR1 and CDR2 are LNHDA and SQIVND (reference sequence). Clones were read by immunoSEQ multiplex PCR, and TCRdb kept only the in-frame ones, dropping some. The sample consists of 40,000 to 50,000 clones, roughly 83% of them appearing once. Comments on this clone: Other DNA sequences from this sample encode an identical CDR3 as well.

The TCR originated in an older woman with acute or convalescent COVID-19. The sequencing input was peripheral blood. The V gene is TRBV19, the J gene TRBJ2-3; 10 bases line up with TRBD2. CDR3 bases: TGTGCCAGTAGTACAGGACTAGCGGCTACAGATACGCAGTATTTT. Protein: CASSTGLAATDTQYF.